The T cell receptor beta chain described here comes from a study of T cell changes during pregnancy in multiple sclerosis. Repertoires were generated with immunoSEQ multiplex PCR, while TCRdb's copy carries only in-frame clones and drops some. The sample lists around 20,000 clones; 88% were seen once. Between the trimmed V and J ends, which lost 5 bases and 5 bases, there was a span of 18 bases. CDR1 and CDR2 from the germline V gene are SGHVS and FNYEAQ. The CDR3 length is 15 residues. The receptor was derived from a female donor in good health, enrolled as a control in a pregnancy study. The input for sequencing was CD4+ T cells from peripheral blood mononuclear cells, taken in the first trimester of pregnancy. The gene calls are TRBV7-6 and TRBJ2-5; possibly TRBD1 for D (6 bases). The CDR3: CASSPGTLKGETQYF. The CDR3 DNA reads TGTGCCAGCAGCCCCGGGACATTAAAAGGGGAGACCCAGTACTTC.